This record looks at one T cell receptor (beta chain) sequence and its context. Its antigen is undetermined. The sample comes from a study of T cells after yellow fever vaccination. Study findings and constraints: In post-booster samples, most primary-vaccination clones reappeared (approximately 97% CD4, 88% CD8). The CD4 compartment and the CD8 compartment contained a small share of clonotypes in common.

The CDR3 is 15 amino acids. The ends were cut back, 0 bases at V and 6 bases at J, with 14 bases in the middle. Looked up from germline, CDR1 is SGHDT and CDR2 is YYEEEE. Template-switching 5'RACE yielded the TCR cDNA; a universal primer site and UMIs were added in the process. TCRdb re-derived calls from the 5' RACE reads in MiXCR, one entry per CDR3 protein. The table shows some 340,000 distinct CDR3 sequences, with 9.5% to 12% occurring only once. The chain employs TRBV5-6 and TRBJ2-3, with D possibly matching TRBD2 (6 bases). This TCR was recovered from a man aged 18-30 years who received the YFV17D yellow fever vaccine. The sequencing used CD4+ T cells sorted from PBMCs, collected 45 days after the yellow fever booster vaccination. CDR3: CASSLGSGRWDTQYF. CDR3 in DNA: TGTGCCAGCAGCTTGGGGTCAGGGAGGTGGGATACGCAGTATTTT.